This T cell receptor (beta chain) originates from a study of human T cells and chemical hapten exposure. Background on the study: There were per-sample TCR yield variations, arising mainly from small pooled library volume differences.

This CDR3 comprises 13 residues. Deletions cut 4 bases from V and 10 bases from J, with 17 bases between. CDR1 and CDR2 from the germline V gene are DFQATT and SNEGSKA (reference sequence). Each cDNA molecule in the library carried unique molecular identifiers. Study processing details: The number of TCRs in each sample had a median of approximately 99,000 and spanned roughly 23,224 to 750,000. TCRdb recomputed calls from the 5' RACE reads with MiXCR, one row per CDR3 protein. TCRdb, not the original authors, processed these V and J calls. The sample shows approximately 150,000 distinct CDR3 sequences, 4.1% of them seen only once. Study conclusions and caveats: TCRs above 1 in 1000 frequency stayed constant with DPC sensitization.

Unseparated into fractions, whole blood served as the source from which total RNA was extracted. This clonotype was observed at least ten times. No antigen is known for it. This sequence was found in a female donor in good health. V usage is TRBV20-1 and J usage is TRBJ2-1; the D gene is possibly TRBD2 (6 bases). CDR3 DNA: TGCAGTGCTATAGAAACCCGGGACTTGGAGCAGTTCTTC. This codes for CSAIETRDLEQFF.